A selection of T cell receptor beta chains follows, all from one sample in a study of T cell responses to AZD1222 COVID-19 vaccine. The method was immunoSEQ multiplex PCR; TCRdb's version includes in-frame clones alone and lacks a portion of them. The table shows 80,000 to 130,000 clones, with around nine tenths occurring only once. The source material was peripheral blood, sampled on day 0 of AZD1222 vaccination. These receptors were obtained from an adult in good health. Each CDR3 is given without its conserved first and last residue. Each record gives: V gene, CDR3 protein.

v_gene: TRBV6-5
CDR3aa: ASTSLNTEAF

v_gene: TRBV18
CDR3aa: ASSPPTGVQNEQF

v_gene: TRBV7-9
CDR3aa: ASSFNSFYGYT

v_gene: TRBV5-1
CDR3aa: ASSLGGDHAPGEQY

v_gene: TRBV10-3
CDR3aa: AISGTGDEQY

v_gene: TRBV11-2
CDR3aa: ASSSPWGNTEAF

v_gene: TRBV9
CDR3aa: ASSVLGLATDEQY

v_gene: TRBV9
CDR3aa: ASSSTGTGEEKLF

v_gene: TRBV21-1
CDR3aa: ASSPRTEAREQY

v_gene: TRBV24-1
CDR3aa: ATSDLVFGGTNTQY

v_gene: TRBV24-1
CDR3aa: ATSDLFGNGQF

v_gene: TRBV7-9
CDR3aa: ASSFDGVGGGTYNEQF

v_gene: TRBV5-5
CDR3aa: ASSLWGAEAF

v_gene: TRBV7-2
CDR3aa: ASSLAAGGGQPQH

v_gene: TRBV18
CDR3aa: ASSPPGRANTGELF

v_gene: TRBV5-6
CDR3aa: ASSLVGASSYGYT

v_gene: TRBV5-1
CDR3aa: ASSAGTGGQGTEAF

v_gene: TRBV3-1/TRBV3-2
CDR3aa: ASSQARPGRANTEAF